This T cell receptor beta chain was obtained from a study of glioma-infiltrating T cells. This CDR3 spans 14 amino acids. The germline V gene encodes CDR1 MGHDK and CDR2 SYGVNS. Study-level findings and limits: Non-neoplastic patients had below-expected tissue-blood divergence, while all gliomas exceeded expectation. Tissue and blood shared very few CDR3 sequences.

This clonotype appeared once. Its antigen is currently unknown. The junction and the germline gene differ at one end; a read error may be behind it. TCR alpha and beta CDR3 regions were amplified from RNA using iRepertoire nested multiplex PCR. Tissue mRNA or PBMC total RNA, about 85-400 ng, went into one-step reverse transcription and amplification. TCRdb processed the multiplex PCR reads anew with MiXCR; each CDR3 protein has one entry. This sample yields about 180,000 distinct CDR3 sequences, of which over 40% are seen a single time; under 6.5% belongs to the top ten. This chain joins TRBV25-1 and TRBJ1-5; D is unresolved. This receptor was identified in a human donor with low-grade glioma or glioblastoma, undergoing nonglioma brain surgery, or in good health (not recorded which). The sequenced sample consisted of glioma tissue, nonneoplastic brain tissue, or PBMCs (not recorded which). As DNA, the CDR3 is TGTGCCAGCATTGAAGCAACAAGCAATCAGCCCCAGCACTTT. It yields the protein CASIEATSNQPQHF. Looking up the rest from reference TRBV25-1 and TRBJ1-5 gives the full variable domain: EADIYQTPRYLVIGTGKKITLECSQTMGHDKMYWYQQDPGMELHLIHYSYGVNSTEKGDLSSESTVSRIRTEHFPLTLESARPSHTSQYLCASIEATSNQPQHFGDGTRLSIL.